A selection of T cell receptor beta chains follows, all from one sample in a study of cytomegalovirus exposure and HLA in healthy donors. Some clones are missing from TCRdb's copy, which holds only in-frame ones; the method was immunoSEQ multiplex PCR. The sample contains 150,000 to 200,000 clones, about 80% of which appear only once. The sequencing input was PBMCs. These receptors all stem from a man aged 18-30 years in good health and CMV-seropositive. The CDR3 runs from the conserved cysteine through the conserved F or W. The D gene is left open where the match is weak. Expanded clones are given a class, and other clones once, few, many or no size at all.

j_call v_call d_call clone_size cdr3_aa cdr3_nt
TRBJ1-2 TRBV9 TRBD1 NA CASSGGQGYGYTF TGTGCCAGCAGCGGCGGACAGGGCTATGGCTACACCTTC
TRBJ1-5 TRBV27 NA once CASTNDGYGQPQHF TGTGCCAGCACAAACGACGGGTATGGTCAGCCCCAGCATTTT
TRBJ2-3 TRBV4-2 TRBD2 NA CASSQDRLVSGLAGTDTQYF TGTGCCAGCAGCCAAGATCGTCTTGTTTCCGGGCTAGCGGGAACAGATACGCAGTATTTT
TRBJ2-7 TRBV19 NA NA CASSARAEAEQYF TGTGCCAGTAGTGCTCGGGCGGAGGCTGAGCAGTACTTC
TRBJ2-1 TRBV27 NA NA CASSLSSSSSYNEQFF TGTGCCAGCAGTTTAAGCAGTTCTAGCTCCTACAATGAGCAGTTCTTC
TRBJ2-2 TRBV7-2 NA NA CASSPGHTGELFF TGTGCCAGCAGCCCCGGACATACCGGGGAGCTGTTTTTT
TRBJ2-1 TRBV7-2 TRBD2 NA CASSFPLAGGRSSYNEQFF TGTGCCAGCAGCTTCCCCCTAGCGGGAGGCCGAAGCTCCTACAATGAGCAGTTCTTC
TRBJ2-1 TRBV6-6 TRBD1 NA CASSYQQGAWDNEQFF TGTGCCAGCAGTTACCAACAGGGGGCGTGGGACAATGAGCAGTTCTTC
TRBJ2-3 TRBV19 TRBD2 NA CASSGLAGGSDTQYF TGTGCCAGTAGCGGACTAGCGGGAGGCTCAGATACGCAGTATTTT
TRBJ2-3 TRBV29-1 TRBD2 once CSVRQWEGPRSTDTQYF TGCAGCGTCCGTCAGTGGGAGGGCCCTCGGAGCACAGATACGCAGTATTTT
TRBJ2-1 TRBV7-3 NA NA CASSGLGFNEQFF TGTGCCAGCAGCGGCCTAGGTTTCAATGAGCAGTTCTTC
TRBJ1-3 TRBV6-4 TRBD1 NA CASSYGTGGNTIYF TGTGCCAGCAGTTACGGGACAGGCGGAAACACCATATATTTT
TRBJ2-7 TRBV7-2 NA few CASSLTTSYEQYF TGTGCCAGCAGCTTGACAACCTCCTACGAGCAGTACTTC
TRBJ2-3 TRBV7-3 TRBD2 NA CASSPTSGSTDTQYF TGTGCCAGCAGCCCGACTAGCGGCAGCACAGATACGCAGTATTTT
TRBJ1-5 TRBV20-1 NA NA CSAENQPQHF TGCAGTGCTGAGAATCAGCCCCAGCATTTT
TRBJ2-7 TRBV9 NA NA CASSAGGRSYEQYF TGTGCCAGCAGCGCGGGGGGCCGTTCCTACGAGCAGTACTTC
TRBJ2-7 TRBV11-2 NA NA CASSPFPTSSYEQYF TGTGCCAGCAGCCCCTTCCCGACTAGTTCCTACGAGCAGTACTTC
TRBJ2-1 TRBV5-1 NA NA CASSPSMGGLTSYNEQFF TGCGCCAGCAGCCCGAGCATGGGGGGACTCACGTCCTACAATGAGCAGTTCTTC
TRBJ2-1 TRBV9 NA NA CASSVAGAPYNEQFF TGTGCCAGCAGCGTAGCAGGCGCCCCATACAATGAGCAGTTCTTC
TRBJ1-2 TRBV18 NA few CASSLREGNYGYTF TGTGCCAGCTCCCTCCGAGAGGGTAACTATGGCTACACCTTC
TRBJ2-1 TRBV6-5 NA NA CASSYSCDEQFF TGTGCCAGCAGTTACTCCTGCGATGAGCAGTTCTTC
TRBJ2-1 TRBV11-2 NA NA CASSPRRSGPYNEQFF TGTGCCAGCAGCCCTCGTCGGAGCGGGCCCTACAATGAGCAGTTCTTC
TRBJ2-3 TRBV2 TRBD1 NA CASSLRQGATDTQYF TGTGCCAGCAGTCTACGACAGGGGGCCACAGATACGCAGTATTTT
TRBJ2-7 TRBV30 TRBD1 NA CAWGQGTYEQYF TGTGCCTGGGGACAGGGGACCTACGAGCAGTACTTC
TRBJ1-2 TRBV28 TRBD1 NA CASSLGQGRYGYTF TGTGCCAGCAGTTTGGGACAGGGGAGATATGGCTACACCTTC
TRBJ2-1 TRBV7-6 TRBD2 NA CASSFRLAGGPRNNEQFF TGTGCCAGCAGCTTCAGACTAGCGGGAGGGCCGAGGAACAATGAGCAGTTCTTC
TRBJ2-2 TRBV28 NA NA CASIRRREREANTGELFF TGTGCCAGCATCCGTCGACGGGAGAGGGAGGCGAACACCGGGGAGCTGTTTTTT
TRBJ2-1 TRBV27 NA NA CASSLSFVGNEQFF TGTGCCAGCAGTTTATCGTTTGTCGGGAATGAGCAGTTCTTC
TRBJ2-7 TRBV4-2 NA many CASSQDARPAYEQYF TGTGCCAGCAGCCAAGACGCCAGGCCCGCCTACGAGCAGTACTTC
TRBJ1-1 TRBV29-1 TRBD1 NA CSGKQGATEAFF TGCAGCGGCAAACAGGGGGCCACTGAAGCTTTCTTT
TRBJ2-7 TRBV27 TRBD1 NA CASSLKVGQGPYEQYF TGTGCCAGCAGTTTAAAGGTGGGACAGGGCCCCTACGAGCAGTACTTC
TRBJ2-1 TRBV9 NA NA CASSPTVSSYNEQFF TGTGCCAGCAGCCCGACAGTGAGCTCCTACAATGAGCAGTTCTTC
TRBJ2-1 TRBV29-1 TRBD1 NA CSVDGQGNEQFF TGCAGCGTTGACGGACAGGGAAATGAGCAGTTCTTC
TRBJ2-3 TRBV2 NA NA CASSEVGGPSTDTQYF TGTGCCAGCAGTGAGGTTGGCGGGCCAAGCACAGATACGCAGTATTTT
TRBJ2-7 TRBV5-1 TRBD2 NA CASSREVGAYEQYF TGCGCCAGCAGCCGGGAGGTAGGGGCCTACGAGCAGTACTTC
TRBJ1-2 TRBV11-2 TRBD1 NA CASSWGDRPGGYGYTF TGTGCCAGCAGCTGGGGGGACAGACCCGGAGGATATGGCTACACCTTC
TRBJ1-2 TRBV30 NA few CAWNPPGGSYGYTF TGTGCCTGGAACCCTCCCGGGGGTAGCTATGGCTACACCTTC
TRBJ2-1 TRBV5-6 NA NA CASSSWPSYNEQFF TGTGCCAGCAGCTCCTGGCCCTCCTACAATGAGCAGTTCTTC
TRBJ2-3 TRBV18 NA NA CASSPLLAGTDTQYF TGTGCCAGCTCACCACTGTTGGCTGGCACAGATACGCAGTATTTT
TRBJ2-2 TRBV4-1 NA NA CASSGASGELFF TGCGCCAGCAGCGGGGCGTCAGGGGAGCTGTTTTTT
TRBJ2-2 TRBV2 TRBD2 NA CASSGREGGGELFF TGTGCCAGCTCGGGGCGGGAGGGAGGCGGGGAGCTGTTTTTT
TRBJ2-7 TRBV7-8 NA NA CASTRTLGSREPPYEQYF TGTGCCAGCACCCGAACCTTGGGCAGTCGAGAACCGCCCTACGAGCAGTACTTC
TRBJ2-7 TRBV2 TRBD1 once CASSRQGPGYEQYF TGTGCCAGCTCGCGACAGGGGCCCGGATACGAGCAGTACTTC
TRBJ1-2 TRBV5-1 NA NA CASSLGPGVTNYGYTF TGCGCCAGCAGCTTGGGACCCGGGGTTACTAACTATGGCTACACCTTC
TRBJ2-2 TRBV4-3 TRBD2 NA CASSQGPSGTAGELFF TGCGCCAGCAGCCAGGGCCCTAGCGGGACGGCCGGGGAGCTGTTTTTT
TRBJ1-2 TRBV23-1 NA NA CASSQLQGNYGYTF TGCGCCAGCAGTCAATTGCAGGGAAACTATGGCTACACCTTC
TRBJ2-7 TRBV9 NA NA CASSAGGTGKVPYEQYF TGTGCCAGCAGCGCCGGAGGAACAGGGAAGGTTCCCTACGAGCAGTACTTC
TRBJ2-2 TRBV2 TRBD1 once CASTTPQGANTGELFF TGTGCCAGCACCACGCCCCAGGGGGCGAACACCGGGGAGCTGTTTTTT
TRBJ2-3 TRBV29-1 NA NA CSVEDSLATDTQYF TGCAGCGTTGAAGATAGTCTAGCGACAGATACGCAGTATTTT
TRBJ2-6 TRBV6-1 NA NA CASSSVSGGANVLTF TGTGCCAGCAGTTCGGTTTCGGGGGGGGCCAACGTCCTGACTTTC
TRBJ2-7 TRBV27 TRBD1 NA CASSWTGGGSYEQYF TGTGCCAGCAGTTGGACAGGGGGCGGCTCCTACGAGCAGTACTTC
TRBJ2-3 TRBV7-2 NA NA CASSLGGSGTDTQYF TGTGCCAGCAGCTTAGGGGGCTCCGGCACAGATACGCAGTATTTT
TRBJ1-2 TRBV4-1 NA NA CASSQASGVGYGYTF TGCGCCAGCAGCCAAGCTTCAGGGGTGGGCTATGGCTACACCTTC
TRBJ2-1 TRBV2 TRBD2 NA CASAGLGLGEQFF TGTGCCAGCGCGGGACTAGGCTTAGGGGAGCAGTTCTTC
TRBJ2-1 TRBV30 NA NA CAWSPSLTYNEQFF TGTGCCTGGAGCCCTTCCTTAACCTACAATGAGCAGTTCTTC
TRBJ2-7 TRBV7-2 TRBD1 NA CAKTGTDYEQYF TGTGCCAAAACCGGGACAGACTACGAGCAGTACTTC
TRBJ2-3 TRBV6-5 TRBD2 NA CASRLAGGPSDTQYF TGTGCCAGCCGACTAGCGGGAGGGCCTTCGGATACGCAGTATTTT
TRBJ1-5 TRBV9 TRBD1 NA CASSPSGTGVQPQHF TGTGCCAGCAGCCCGAGTGGGACAGGGGTACAGCCCCAGCATTTT
TRBJ2-3 TRBV6-4 TRBD2 many CASSDSAGGPTDTQYF TGTGCCAGCAGTGACTCGGCGGGAGGGCCCACAGATACGCAGTATTTT
TRBJ2-1 TRBV11-3 TRBD1 NA CASSTRTGRGEQFF TGTGCCAGCAGCACCCGGACAGGGCGCGGTGAGCAGTTCTTC